The 28 T cell receptor beta chains listed next were all sequenced from one sample in a study of T cell responses to AZD1222 COVID-19 vaccine. Clones were sequenced by immunoSEQ multiplex PCR, and TCRdb holds only the in-frame ones, with some missing. Counted here are 130,000 or so clones, about 90% occurring once; the ten biggest clones make up 2.9%. The sample here was peripheral blood, taken on day 0 of AZD1222 vaccination. The receptors stem from an adult in good health.

The chain combines TRBV19 with TRBJ1-1; 8 nucleotides align to TRBD1. CDR1 and CDR2 from the germline V gene are LNHDA and SQIVND (reference sequence). CDR3 length: 15 amino acids. V trimming: 3 bases; J trimming: 1 base; junction bases outside the gene matches: 4. CDR3 nucleotides: TGTGCCAGTAGTATCGCCGGGACAGGGAACACTGAAGCTTTCTTT. Residues: CASSIAGTGNTEAFF.

This clone was counted once. The V call is TRBV15, the J call TRBJ2-7; 15 bases match TRBD2. This CDR3 contains 17 residues. V was pared by 1 base and J by 3 bases, with 4 bases of the junction left unmatched. Germline CDR1 LNHNV, CDR2 YYDKDF (reference sequence). CDR3 DNA: TGTGCCACCAGCAGAGCCGGGACTAGCGGGAGGTACTACGAGCAGTACTTC. It specifies CATSRAGTSGRYYEQYF.

The chain joins TRBV5-6 to TRBJ2-5, with D uncertain. Trimming shortened V by 0 bases and J by 1 base, and 7 bases separated the two germline ends. The CDR3 is 14 amino acids. The V gene's germline CDR1 is SGHDT and CDR2 YYEEEE. The CDR3 loop reads CASSLAPSQETQYF. CDR3 nucleotides: TGTGCCAGCAGCTTGGCGCCCAGCCAAGAGACCCAGTACTTC.

This rearrangement joins TRBV5-8 to TRBJ2-7; 8 bases match TRBD1. This CDR3 has 16 residues. The ends lost 3 bases at V and 4 bases at J; junction bases unmatched: 12. Looked up from germline, CDR1 is SGHTS and CDR2 is YDEGEE. CDR3 DNA sequence: TGTGCCAGCAGCTCCTATGGGGCAGGGGGCGGGTACGAGCAGTACTTC. Amino acids: CASSSYGAGGGYEQYF.

This rearrangement joins TRBV5-8 to TRBJ2-7; the D is unclear. This CDR3 spans 17 amino acids. The V end lost 3 bases, the J end lost 0 bases, and 19 bases lay between the germline ends. Germline loops: CDR1 SGHTS, CDR2 YDEGEE. The CDR3 DNA reads as TGTGCCAGCAGCTCTCGATGGCGAATACTAAGCTCCTACGAGCAGTACTTC. Translation: CASSSRWRILSSYEQYF.

V gene TRBV11-2 combines with J gene TRBJ2-7, with D possibly TRBD2 on 6 matching bases. Deletions cut 5 bases from V and 4 bases from J, with 18 bases between. CDR3 length: 15 amino acids. Germline-derived CDR1 and CDR2 are SGHAT and FQNNGV. In DNA form, the CDR3 reads TGTGCCAGCAGCACCCCGGGGGAGAACCAGTACGAGCAGTACTTC. This translates into CASSTPGENQYEQYF.

The chain uses TRBV12-3 or TRBV12-4 and TRBJ2-1; the D call may be TRBD1 or TRBD2 (5 bases each). Trimming took off 5 bases at V and 15 bases at J, with 14 bases between the two ends. The length of the CDR3 is 11 residues. The CDR3 bases are TGTGCCAGCAGTCCTACGGGACGGGCGTTCTTC. Amino acids: CASSPTGRAFF.

The chain couples TRBV5-4 to TRBJ1-1; D uncertain. This CDR3 comprises 13 residues. CDR1 and CDR2 (germline): SGHNT, YYREEE (reference sequence). The V gene lost 2 bases and the J gene lost 0 bases, with 5 bases spanning the gap. DNA for the CDR3: TGTGCCAGCAGCTTTGCGGTGAACACTGAAGCTTTCTTT. Translated: CASSFAVNTEAFF.

V usage is TRBV9 and J usage is TRBJ2-7, with TRBD1 matching 8 bases. The CDR3 totals 14 residues. V shed 4 bases, J shed 5 bases, and the junction held 8 bases outside the gene matches. Germline CDR1 and CDR2: SGDLS and YYNGEE. DNA of the CDR3: TGTGCCAGCAGCCCCCGGACAGGGAGAGACGAGCAGTACTTC. Residues: CASSPRTGRDEQYF.

The chain has TRBV7-2 and TRBJ2-7; 7 bases fit TRBD1. Germline CDR1 and CDR2: SGHTA and FQGNSA. V dropped 1 base and J dropped 0; count of bases not matched to a gene: 3. This CDR3 comprises 15 residues. The CDR3 region is CASSLGQGYSYEQYF. The CDR3 bases are TGTGCCAGCAGCTTAGGACAGGGTTACTCCTACGAGCAGTACTTC.

The chain joins TRBV11-2 to TRBJ2-7, with 9 bases identical to TRBD2. Per the germline V gene, CDR1 is SGHAT and CDR2 is FQNNGV. The junction had 5 bases not matched to a gene; V was cut back by 5 bases and J by 3 bases. The CDR3 consists of 14 residues. CDR3 nucleotides: TGTGCCAGCAGCACGAGACTAGCGGACTACGAGCAGTACTTC. Translation gives CASSTRLADYEQYF.

The chain carries TRBV4-1 and TRBJ2-1; no firm D call. The V gene lost 1 base and the J gene lost 7 bases, with 11 bases spanning the gap. The CDR3 is 14 amino acids. Germline lookup yields CDR1 MGHRA and CDR2 YSYEKL. The CDR3 spells CASSQGVRDNEQFF. As DNA, the CDR3 is TGCGCCAGCAGCCAAGGGGTTCGTGATAATGAGCAGTTCTTC.

The gene calls are TRBV4-3 and TRBJ2-1; D is unclear. The V gene lost 3 bases and the J gene lost 2 bases, with 5 bases spanning the gap. Germline CDR1 reads LGHNA; CDR2 reads YSLEER. This CDR3 contains 13 residues. The CDR3 reads CASSQAPYNEQFF. For the CDR3, the DNA is TGCGCCAGCAGCCAGGCCCCCTACAATGAGCAGTTCTTC.

The chain combines TRBV6-5 with TRBJ1-4; 10 nucleotides align to TRBD1. CDR1 and CDR2 from the germline V gene are MNHEY and SVGAGI. CDR3 length: 14 amino acids. J lost 5 bases, V lost 5 bases, and 2 bases had no gene match. The DNA of the CDR3 is TGTGCCAGCAGTCAGGGACAGGGGAATGAAAAACTGTTTTTT. It specifies CASSQGQGNEKLFF.

The V call is TRBV4-1, the J call TRBJ1-4; D not resolved. V was shortened by 2 bases and J by 0 bases, with 10 bases between the two germline ends. In germline, CDR1 is MGHRA, CDR2 YSYEKL. The CDR3 consists of 16 residues. CDR3 coding DNA: TGCGCCAGCAGCCAACCGAGTCTTGCAACTAATGAAAAACTGTTTTTT. Its translation: CASSQPSLATNEKLFF.

The V call is TRBV10-3, the J call TRBJ1-5, with TRBD1 matching over 7 bases. V dropped 6 bases and J dropped 1; count of bases not matched to a gene: 0. Germline CDR1 and CDR2: ENHRY and SYGVKD. This CDR3 has 13 residues. As DNA, the CDR3 is TGTGCCATCAGGGACAGGAGCAATCAGCCCCAGCATTTT. Its protein product is CAIRDRSNQPQHF.

The chain recombines TRBV6-5 with TRBJ2-1, with 7 bases identical to TRBD1. Germline loops: CDR1 MNHEY, CDR2 SVGAGI. The CDR3 spans 15 residues. Trimming took 5 bases from V and 6 from J; bases not matched to a gene: 10. The CDR3 nucleotides read TGTGCCAGCAGTCCCACAGGGGTTGGCACCAATGAGCAGTTCTTC. Translation: CASSPTGVGTNEQFF.

The CDR3 DNA follows: TGTGCCAGCAGTTCCCCCTACGAGCAGTACTTC. This translates into CASSSPYEQYF. The chain joins TRBV12-3 or TRBV12-4 to TRBJ2-7, with D uncertain. The CDR3 has 11 residues. V lost 4 bases, J lost 2 bases, and 3 bases lay in between.

This chain joins TRBV5-4 and TRBJ2-1; 14 positions agree with TRBD2. The ends lost 4 bases at V and 9 bases at J; junction bases unmatched: 3. Germline V gene lookup returns CDR1 SGHNT and CDR2 YYREEE (reference sequence). The CDR3 covers 14 residues. CDR3 coding DNA: TGTGCCAGCAGCCAGGGACTAGCGGGAGCTGAGCAGTTCTTC. As protein: CASSQGLAGAEQFF. Filled out from reference TRBV5-4 and TRBJ2-1, the complete variable domain reads ETGVTQSPTHLIKTRGQQVTLRCSSQSGHNTVSWYQQALGQGPQFIFQYYREEENGRGNFPPRFSGLQFPNYSSELNVNALELDDSALYLCASSQGLAGAEQFFGPGTRLTVL.

The rearrangement joins TRBV7-2 to TRBJ2-2; 12 nucleotides line up with TRBD2. The V segment lost 5 bases and the J segment 5 bases; nucleotides outside the gene matches: 3. This CDR3 region has 15 residues. CDR1 and CDR2 (germline): SGHTA, FQGNSA. CDR3 protein: CASSPLAGGTGELFF. Written as DNA, the CDR3 is TGTGCCAGCAGCCCTCTAGCGGGGGGGACCGGGGAGCTGTTTTTT.

V usage is TRBV10-3 and J usage is TRBJ2-7, with 9 nucleotides matching TRBD1. Trimming cost V 5 bases and J 2 bases; bases outside gene matches: 4. Looked up from germline, CDR1 is ENHRY and CDR2 is SYGVKD. The CDR3 covers 14 residues. Written as DNA, the CDR3 is TGTGCCATCAGTTTCGGGACAGGGCCCTACGAGCAGTACTTC. Residues: CAISFGTGPYEQYF.

The V gene is TRBV14, the J gene TRBJ2-1, with D unresolved. V gave up 2 bases and J gave up 9 bases, with 11 bases separating them. The CDR3 contains 13 residues. Germline CDR1 and CDR2: SGHDN and FVKESK. CDR3 nucleotides: TGTGCCAGCAGCCAAACTGTGCTGGGTGAGCAGTTCTTC. Its translation is CASSQTVLGEQFF.

The chain has TRBV19 and TRBJ2-3; 11 bases are shared with TRBD1. The ends lost 3 bases at V and 0 bases at J; junction bases unmatched: 5. CDR1 is LNHDA and CDR2 is SQIVND in the germline V gene (reference sequence). The CDR3 totals 17 residues. CDR3 sequence reads: CASSIIGTGGSTDTQYF. The CDR3 nucleotides are TGTGCCAGTAGTATTATTGGGACAGGGGGTAGCACAGATACGCAGTATTTT.

The chain couples TRBV15 to TRBJ2-2, with D unresolved. The CDR3 has 17 residues. Germline-derived CDR1 and CDR2 are LNHNV and YYDKDF (reference sequence). The V end was cut by 0 bases, the J end by 0 bases, with 11 bases between. The CDR3 nucleotides read TGTGCCACCAGCAGAGATCTGACCGGGTCGAACACCGGGGAGCTGTTTTTT. Translated: CATSRDLTGSNTGELFF.

This clone was found a few times. V gene TRBV6-5 combines with J gene TRBJ2-1, with D uncertain. V lost 10 bases to trimming and J lost 9 bases, with 16 bases between them. The V gene's germline CDR1 is MNHEY and CDR2 SVGAGI. This CDR3 is built from 12 residues. Here the CDR3 reads CATLLWAPEQFF. The CDR3 DNA reads TGTGCCACCCTCCTCTGGGCGCCTGAGCAGTTCTTC.

The rearrangement links TRBV14 to TRBJ2-3, with D perhaps matching TRBD2 (6 bases). The CDR3 covers 16 residues. Trimming left V 1 base short and J 2 bases short, with 13 bases between. Germline-derived CDR1 and CDR2 are SGHDN and FVKESK. The CDR3 DNA reads TGTGCCAGCAGCCAAGGCGGGGTGGGGAACACAGATACGCAGTATTTT. This translates into CASSQGGVGNTDTQYF.

The CDR3 reads CASSQGLGQPQHF. CDR3 in DNA: TGTGCCAGCAGTCAGGGATTGGGGCAGCCCCAGCATTTT. This chain uses TRBV6-5 with TRBJ1-5; D perhaps matches TRBD1 (5 bases). This CDR3 contains 13 residues. The V end lost 5 bases, the J end lost 7 bases, and 12 bases lay between the germline ends. CDR1 is MNHEY and CDR2 is SVGAGI in the germline V gene.

The chain has TRBV29-1 and TRBJ2-7; a weak D match, TRBD1 (6 bases). The CDR3 is 12 amino acids. Germline V CDR1 and CDR2: SQVTM, ANQGSEA. Trimming stripped 5 bases from V and 6 bases from J, with 14 bases between. The chain's CDR3 is CSVPKGVTEQYF. DNA of the CDR3: TGCAGCGTTCCGAAGGGGGTCACCGAGCAGTACTTC.